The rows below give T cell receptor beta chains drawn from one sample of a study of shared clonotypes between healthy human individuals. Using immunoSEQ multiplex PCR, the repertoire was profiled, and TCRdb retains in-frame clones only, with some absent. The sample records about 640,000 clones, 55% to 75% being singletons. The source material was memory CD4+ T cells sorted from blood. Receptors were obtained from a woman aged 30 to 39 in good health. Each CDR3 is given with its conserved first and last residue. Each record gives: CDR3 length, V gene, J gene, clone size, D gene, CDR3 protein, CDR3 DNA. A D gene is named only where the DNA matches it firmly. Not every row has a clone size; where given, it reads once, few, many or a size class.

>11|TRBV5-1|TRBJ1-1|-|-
CASSLDTEAFF
TGCGCCAGCAGCCTGGACACTGAAGCTTTCTTT
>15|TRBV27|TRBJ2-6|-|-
CASAETHSGANVLTF
TGTGCCAGCGCCGAAACTCATTCTGGGGCCAACGTCCTGACTTTC
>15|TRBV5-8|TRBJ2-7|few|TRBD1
CASSLTGVFFYEQYF
TGTGCCAGCAGCTTGACAGGGGTTTTTTTTTACGAGCAGTACTTC
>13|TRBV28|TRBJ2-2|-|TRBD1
CASLTGGSGELFF
TGTGCCAGCTTGACAGGGGGAAGCGGGGAGCTGTTTTTT
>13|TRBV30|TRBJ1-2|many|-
CAWSVSGNYGYTF
TGTGCCTGGAGTGTCAGCGGCAACTATGGCTACACCTTC
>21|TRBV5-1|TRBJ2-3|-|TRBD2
CASSTRGGSRILAGVGDTQYF
TGCGCCAGCAGCACCCGAGGTGGTTCCAGAATACTAGCGGGAGTGGGAGATACGCAGTATTTT
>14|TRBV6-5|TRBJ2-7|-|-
CASSYFAGPYEQYF
TGTGCCAGCAGTTACTTCGCAGGGCCCTACGAGCAGTACTTC
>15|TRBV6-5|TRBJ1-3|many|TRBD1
CASSPTGSSGNTIYF
TGTGCCAGCAGTCCGACAGGGTCCTCTGGAAACACCATATATTTT
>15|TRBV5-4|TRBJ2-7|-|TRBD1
CASSFMGQGSYEQYF
TGTGCCAGCAGCTTTATGGGACAGGGATCCTACGAGCAGTACTTC
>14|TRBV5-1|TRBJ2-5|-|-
CASSSRTVGETQYF
TGCGCCAGCAGCTCCAGGACCGTGGGAGAGACCCAGTACTTC
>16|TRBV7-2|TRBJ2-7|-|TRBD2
CASSWTSGRSSYEQYF
TGTGCCAGCAGCTGGACTAGCGGGAGGAGCTCCTACGAGCAGTACTTC
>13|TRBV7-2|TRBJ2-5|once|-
CASSSQRDIFGYF
TGTGCCAGCAGCTCACAGCGAGACATCTTCGGATACTTC
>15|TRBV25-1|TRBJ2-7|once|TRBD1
CASSDHNRGPRREYF
TGTGCCAGCAGTGATCACAACAGGGGGCCCCGGCGGGAGTACTTC
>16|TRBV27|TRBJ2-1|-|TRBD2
CASRGTSGPKGNEQFF
TGTGCCAGCCGGGGGACTAGCGGCCCTAAAGGCAATGAGCAGTTCTTC
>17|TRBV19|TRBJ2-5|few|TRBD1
CASSLTTGTGGWETQYF
TGTGCCAGTAGCCTTACCACCGGGACAGGGGGCTGGGAGACCCAGTACTTC